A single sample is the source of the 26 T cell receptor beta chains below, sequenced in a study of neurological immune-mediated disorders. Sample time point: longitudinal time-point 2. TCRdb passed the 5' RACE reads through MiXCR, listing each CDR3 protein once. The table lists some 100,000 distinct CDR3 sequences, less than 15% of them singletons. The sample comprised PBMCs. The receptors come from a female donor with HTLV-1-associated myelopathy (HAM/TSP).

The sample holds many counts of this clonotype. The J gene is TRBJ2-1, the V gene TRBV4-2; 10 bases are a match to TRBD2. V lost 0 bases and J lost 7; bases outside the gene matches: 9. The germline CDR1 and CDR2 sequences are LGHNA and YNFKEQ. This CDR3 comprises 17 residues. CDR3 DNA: TGTGCCAGCAGCCAAGAACGGAGCGGGGGGGCCGTGAATGAGCAGTTCTTC. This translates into CASSQERSGGAVNEQFF.

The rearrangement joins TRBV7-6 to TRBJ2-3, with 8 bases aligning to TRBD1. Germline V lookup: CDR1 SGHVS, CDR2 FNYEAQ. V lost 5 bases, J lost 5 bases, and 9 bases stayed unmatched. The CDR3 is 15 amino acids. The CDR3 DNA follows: TGTGCCAGCAGCCAGGGGGACAGGCGTATAGATACGCAGTATTTT. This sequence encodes CASSQGDRRIDTQYF.

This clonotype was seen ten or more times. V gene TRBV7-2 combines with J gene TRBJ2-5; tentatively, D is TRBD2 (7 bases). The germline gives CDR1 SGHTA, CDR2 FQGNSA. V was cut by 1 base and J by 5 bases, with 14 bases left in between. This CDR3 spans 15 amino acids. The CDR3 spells CASSLVGGLRETQYF. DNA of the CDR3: TGTGCCAGCAGCTTAGTGGGGGGGCTGCGGGAGACCCAGTACTTC. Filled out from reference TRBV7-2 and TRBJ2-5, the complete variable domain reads GAGVSQSPSNKVTEKGKDVELRCDPISGHTALYWYRQSLGQGLEFLIYFQGNSAPDKSGLPSDRFSAERTGGSVSTLTIQRTQQEDSAVYLCASSLVGGLRETQYFGPGTRLLVL.

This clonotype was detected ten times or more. The CDR3 here is CASRKRGDTGELFF. CDR3 nucleotides: TGCGCCAGCAGAAAGCGGGGAGACACCGGGGAGCTGTTTTTT. The gene calls are TRBV5-1 and TRBJ2-2; 7 bases line up with TRBD2. V gave up 5 bases and J gave up 3 bases; unmatched junction bases: 4. This CDR3 spans 14 amino acids. Germline V gene lookup returns CDR1 SGHRS and CDR2 YFSETQ.

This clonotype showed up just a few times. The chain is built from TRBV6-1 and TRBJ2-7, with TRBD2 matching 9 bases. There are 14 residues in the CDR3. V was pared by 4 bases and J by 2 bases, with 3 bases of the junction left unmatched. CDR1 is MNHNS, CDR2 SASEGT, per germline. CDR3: CASSVAGAAYEQYF. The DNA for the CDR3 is TGTGCCAGCAGTGTAGCGGGGGCTGCCTACGAGCAGTACTTC.

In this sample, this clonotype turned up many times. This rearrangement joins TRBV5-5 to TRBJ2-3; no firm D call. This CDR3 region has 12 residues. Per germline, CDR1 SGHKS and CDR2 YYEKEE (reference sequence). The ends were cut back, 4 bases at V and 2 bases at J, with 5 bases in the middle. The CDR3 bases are TGTGCCAGCAGCACCTACACAGATACGCAGTATTTT. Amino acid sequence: CASSTYTDTQYF.

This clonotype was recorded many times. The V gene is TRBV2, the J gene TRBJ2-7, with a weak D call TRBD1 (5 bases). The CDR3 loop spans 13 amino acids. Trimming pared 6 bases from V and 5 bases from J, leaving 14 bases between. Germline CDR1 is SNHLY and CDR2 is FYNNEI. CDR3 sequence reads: CASRFARANEQYF. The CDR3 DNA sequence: TGTGCCAGCAGGTTCGCCAGGGCCAACGAGCAGTACTTC.

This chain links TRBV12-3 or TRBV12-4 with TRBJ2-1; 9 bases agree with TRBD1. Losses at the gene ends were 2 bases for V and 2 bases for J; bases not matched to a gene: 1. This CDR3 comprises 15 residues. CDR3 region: CASSLRQGAYNEQFF. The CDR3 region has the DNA TGTGCCAGCAGTTTAAGACAGGGGGCCTACAATGAGCAGTTCTTC.

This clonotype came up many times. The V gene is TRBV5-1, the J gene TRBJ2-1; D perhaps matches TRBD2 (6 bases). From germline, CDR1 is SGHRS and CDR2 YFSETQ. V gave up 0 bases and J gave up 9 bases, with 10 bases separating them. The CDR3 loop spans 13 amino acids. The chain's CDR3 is CASSLEIGGEQFF. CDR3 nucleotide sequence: TGCGCCAGCAGCTTGGAAATCGGGGGTGAGCAGTTCTTC.

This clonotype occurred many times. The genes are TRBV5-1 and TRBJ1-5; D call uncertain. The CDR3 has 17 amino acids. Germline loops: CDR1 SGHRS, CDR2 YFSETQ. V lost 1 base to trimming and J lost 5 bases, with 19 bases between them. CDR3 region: CASSLLRGDRNYQPQHF. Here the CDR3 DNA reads TGCGCCAGCAGCTTGCTCCGGGGAGACCGAAACTATCAGCCCCAGCATTTT.

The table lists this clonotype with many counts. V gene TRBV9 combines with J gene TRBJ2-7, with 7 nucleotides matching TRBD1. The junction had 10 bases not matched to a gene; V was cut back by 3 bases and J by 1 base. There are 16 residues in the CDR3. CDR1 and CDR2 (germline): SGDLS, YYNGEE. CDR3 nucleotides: TGTGCCAGCAGCGACTCGCCCTCGGGACAGTCCTACGAGCAGTACTTC. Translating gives CASSDSPSGQSYEQYF.

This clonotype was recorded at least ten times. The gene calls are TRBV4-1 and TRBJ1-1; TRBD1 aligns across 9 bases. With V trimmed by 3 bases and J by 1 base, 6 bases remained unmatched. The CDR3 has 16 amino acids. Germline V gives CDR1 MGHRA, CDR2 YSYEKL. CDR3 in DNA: TGCGCCAGCAGCCATTTCGGACAGGGGAAGAACACTGAAGCTTTCTTT. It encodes CASSHFGQGKNTEAFF.

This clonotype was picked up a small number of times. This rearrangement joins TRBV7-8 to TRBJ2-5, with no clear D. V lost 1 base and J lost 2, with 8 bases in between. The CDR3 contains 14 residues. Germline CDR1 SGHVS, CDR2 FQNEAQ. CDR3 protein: CASSLVTEQETQYF. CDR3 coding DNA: TGTGCCAGCAGCTTAGTGACGGAGCAAGAGACCCAGTACTTC.

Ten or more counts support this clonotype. This CDR3 reads CASSARDLGHNEQFF. For the CDR3, the DNA is TGTGCCAGCAGCGCCCGGGACCTTGGTCACAATGAGCAGTTCTTC. The rearrangement links TRBV7-2 to TRBJ2-1; possibly TRBD1 or TRBD2 for D (5 bases each). Germline V lookup: CDR1 SGHTA, CDR2 FQGNSA. V was clipped by 5 bases and J by 5 bases, with 16 bases between them. The CDR3 runs 15 residues.

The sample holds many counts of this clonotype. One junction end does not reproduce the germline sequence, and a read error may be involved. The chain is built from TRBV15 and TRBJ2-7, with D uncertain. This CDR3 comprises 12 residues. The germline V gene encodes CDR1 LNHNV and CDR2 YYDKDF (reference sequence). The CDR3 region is CATSRDRYEQYF. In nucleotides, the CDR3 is TGTGCTACCAGCAGAGATCGGTACGAGCAGTACTTC. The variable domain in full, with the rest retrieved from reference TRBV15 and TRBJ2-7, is DAMVIQNPRYQVTQFGKPVTLSCSQTLNHNVMYWYQQKSSQAPKLLFHYYDKDFNNEADTPDNFQSRRPNTSFCFLDIRSPGLGDTAMYLCATSRDRYEQYFGPGTRLTVT.

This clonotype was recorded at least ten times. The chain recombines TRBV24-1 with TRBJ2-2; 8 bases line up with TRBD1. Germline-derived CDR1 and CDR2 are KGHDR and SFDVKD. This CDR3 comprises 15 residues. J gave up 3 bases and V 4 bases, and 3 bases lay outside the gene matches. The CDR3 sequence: CATSEGQGDTGELFF. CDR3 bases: TGTGCCACCAGTGAAGGACAGGGAGACACCGGGGAGCTGTTTTTT.

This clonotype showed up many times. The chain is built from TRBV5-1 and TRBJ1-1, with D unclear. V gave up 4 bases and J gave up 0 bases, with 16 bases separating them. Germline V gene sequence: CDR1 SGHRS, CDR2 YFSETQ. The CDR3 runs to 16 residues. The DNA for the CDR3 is TGCGCCAGCAGCCCTGGAGGGAATCGCTTGAACACTGAAGCTTTCTTT. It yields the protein CASSPGGNRLNTEAFF. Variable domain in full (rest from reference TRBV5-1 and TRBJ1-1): KAGVTQTPRYLIKTRGQQVTLSCSPISGHRSVSWYQQTPGQGLQFLFEYFSETQRNKGNFPGRFSGRQFSNSRSEMNVSTLELGDSALYLCASSPGGNRLNTEAFFGQGTRLTVV.

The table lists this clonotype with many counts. The CDR3 loop is CSARGGLAGGTDTQYF. DNA for the CDR3: TGCAGTGCTAGGGGTGGACTAGCGGGGGGCACAGATACGCAGTATTTT. V is TRBV20-1 and J is TRBJ2-3; TRBD2 agrees at 13 bases. V shed 3 bases and J 1 base; nucleotides not matched to a gene: 4. This CDR3 has 16 amino acids. The germline gives CDR1 DFQATT, CDR2 SNEGSKA (reference sequence).

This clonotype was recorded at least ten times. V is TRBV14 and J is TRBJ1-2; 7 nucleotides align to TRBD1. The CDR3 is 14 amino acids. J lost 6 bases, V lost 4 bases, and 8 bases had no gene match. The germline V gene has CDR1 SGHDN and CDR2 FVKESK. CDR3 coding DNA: TGTGCCAGCAGCCCGGCGGGGGACAGCCATGGCTACACCTTC. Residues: CASSPAGDSHGYTF. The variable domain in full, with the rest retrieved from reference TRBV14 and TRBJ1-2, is EAGVTQFPSHSVIEKGQTVTLRCDPISGHDNLYWYRRVMGKEIKFLLHFVKESKQDESGMPNNRFLAERTGGTYSTLKVQPAELEDSGVYFCASSPAGDSHGYTFGSGTRLTVV.

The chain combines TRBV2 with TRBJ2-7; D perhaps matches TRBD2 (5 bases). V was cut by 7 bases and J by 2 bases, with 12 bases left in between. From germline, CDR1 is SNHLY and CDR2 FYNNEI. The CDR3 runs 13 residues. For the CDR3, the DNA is TGTGCCAGCACCCCGGACTTCACCTACGAGCAGTACTTC. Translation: CASTPDFTYEQYF. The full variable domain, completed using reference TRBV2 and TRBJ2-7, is EPEVTQTPSHQVTQMGQEVILRCVPISNHLYFYWYRQILGQKVEFLVSFYNNEISEKSEIFDDQFSVERPDGSNFTLKIRSTKLEDSAMYFCASTPDFTYEQYFGPGTRLTVT.

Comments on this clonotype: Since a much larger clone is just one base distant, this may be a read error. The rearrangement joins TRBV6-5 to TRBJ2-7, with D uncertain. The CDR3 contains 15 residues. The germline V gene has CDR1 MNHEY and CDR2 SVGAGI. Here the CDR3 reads CASSYRTEASYERYF. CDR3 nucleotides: TGTGCCAGCAGTTACCGTACAGAGGCCTCCTACGAGCGGTACTTC.

CDR3 amino acids: CASITDRENEQFF. The CDR3 DNA reads TGTGCCAGCATCACAGACAGGGAAAATGAGCAGTTCTTC. The V gene is TRBV7-9, the J gene TRBJ2-1; 7 nucleotides align to TRBD1. The CDR3 has 13 residues. Germline V CDR1 and CDR2: SEHNR, FQNEAQ (reference sequence). After removal of 7 bases from V and 7 bases from J, the junction contained 7 bases not matched to a gene.

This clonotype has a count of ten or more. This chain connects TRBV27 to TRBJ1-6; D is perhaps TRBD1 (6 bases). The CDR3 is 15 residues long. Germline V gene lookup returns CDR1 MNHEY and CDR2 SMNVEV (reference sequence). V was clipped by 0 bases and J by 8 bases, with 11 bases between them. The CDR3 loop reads CASSLSPGAHSPLHF. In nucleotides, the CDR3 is TGTGCCAGCAGTTTATCGCCGGGGGCTCATTCACCCCTCCACTTT.

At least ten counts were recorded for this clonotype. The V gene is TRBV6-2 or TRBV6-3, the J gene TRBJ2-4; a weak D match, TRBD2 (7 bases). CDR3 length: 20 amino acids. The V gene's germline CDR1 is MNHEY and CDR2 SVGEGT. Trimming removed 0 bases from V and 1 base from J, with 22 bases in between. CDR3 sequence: CASSYSGVGGPTLAKNIQYF. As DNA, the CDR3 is TGTGCCAGCAGTTACTCGGGTGTCGGGGGGCCTACATTGGCCAAAAACATTCAGTACTTC.

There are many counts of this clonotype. The CDR3 DNA reads TGCAGTGCCCCGAAGGGACTAGCGGGGGGCCACGCCATCACAGATACGCAGTATTTT. Translation gives CSAPKGLAGGHAITDTQYF. The chain is built from TRBV20-1 and TRBJ2-3, with TRBD2 matching 15 bases. V dropped 6 bases and J dropped 2; count of bases not matched to a gene: 15. Looked up from germline, CDR1 is DFQATT and CDR2 is SNEGSKA (reference sequence). The CDR3 length is 19 residues.

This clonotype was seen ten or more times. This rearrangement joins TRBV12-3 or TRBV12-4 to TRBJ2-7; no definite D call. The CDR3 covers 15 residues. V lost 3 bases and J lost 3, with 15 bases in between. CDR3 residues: CASSFRAVPYYEQYF. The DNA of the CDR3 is TGTGCCAGCAGTTTTCGGGCGGTACCCTACTACGAGCAGTACTTC.